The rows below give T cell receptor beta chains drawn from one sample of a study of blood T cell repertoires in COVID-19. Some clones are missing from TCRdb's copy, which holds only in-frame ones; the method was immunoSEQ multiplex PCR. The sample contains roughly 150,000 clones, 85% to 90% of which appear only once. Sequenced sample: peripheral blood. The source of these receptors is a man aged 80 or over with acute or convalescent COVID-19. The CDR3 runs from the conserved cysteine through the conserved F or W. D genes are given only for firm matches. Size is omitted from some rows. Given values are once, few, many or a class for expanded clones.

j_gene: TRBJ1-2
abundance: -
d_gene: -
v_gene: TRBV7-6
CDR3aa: CASSLARAGEGYGYTF
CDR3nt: TGTGCCAGCAGCTTAGCGAGGGCAGGGGAGGGCTATGGCTACACCTTC

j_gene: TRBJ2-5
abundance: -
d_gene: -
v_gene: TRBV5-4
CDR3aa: CASSPKDYGETQYF
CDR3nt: TGTGCCAGCAGCCCGAAGGATTACGGGGAGACCCAGTACTTC

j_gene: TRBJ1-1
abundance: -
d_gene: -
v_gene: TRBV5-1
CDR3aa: CASSLDRARAEAFF
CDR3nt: TGCGCCAGCAGCTTGGACAGGGCGCGAGCTGAAGCTTTCTTT

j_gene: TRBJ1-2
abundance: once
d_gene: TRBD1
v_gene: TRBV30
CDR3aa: CAWSQQGANYGYTF
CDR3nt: TGTGCCTGGTCCCAACAGGGGGCCAACTATGGCTACACCTTC

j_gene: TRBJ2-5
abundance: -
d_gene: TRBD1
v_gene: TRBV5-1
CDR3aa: CASSQDRVETQYF
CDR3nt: TGCGCCAGCAGCCAAGACAGGGTGGAGACCCAGTACTTC

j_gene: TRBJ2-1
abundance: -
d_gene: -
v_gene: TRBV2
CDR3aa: CASSGLLTEKNEQFF
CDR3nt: TGTGCCAGCAGTGGACTTCTGACCGAGAAGAATGAGCAGTTCTTC

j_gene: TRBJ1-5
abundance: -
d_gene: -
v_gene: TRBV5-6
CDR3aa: CASSSDRINQPQHF
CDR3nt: TGTGCCAGCAGCTCTGACAGGATCAATCAGCCCCAGCATTTT

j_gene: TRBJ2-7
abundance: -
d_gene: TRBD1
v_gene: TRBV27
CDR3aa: CASSPGTVPYEQYF
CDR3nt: TGTGCCAGCAGTCCAGGGACAGTACCCTACGAGCAGTACTTC

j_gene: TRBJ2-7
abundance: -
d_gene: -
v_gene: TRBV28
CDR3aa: CASSPAWTGYEQYF
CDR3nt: TGTGCCAGCAGTCCCGCCTGGACTGGATACGAGCAGTACTTC

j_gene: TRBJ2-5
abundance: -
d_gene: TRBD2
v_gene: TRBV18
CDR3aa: CASSPKPGLAELQETQYF
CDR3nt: TGTGCCAGCTCACCAAAGCCGGGACTAGCGGAGTTACAAGAGACCCAGTACTTC

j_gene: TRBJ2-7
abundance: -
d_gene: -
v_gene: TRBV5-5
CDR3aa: CASSLRGGSYEQYF
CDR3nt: TGTGCCAGCAGCTTGAGAGGGGGCTCCTACGAGCAGTACTTC

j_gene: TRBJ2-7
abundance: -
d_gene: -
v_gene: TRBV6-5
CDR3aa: CASSTGLYEQYF
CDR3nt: TGTGCCAGCAGTACGGGACTTTACGAGCAGTACTTC

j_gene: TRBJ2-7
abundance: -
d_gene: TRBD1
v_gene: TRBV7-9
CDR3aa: CASSLDPGQGSYEQYF
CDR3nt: TGTGCCAGCAGCTTAGACCCGGGACAGGGCTCCTACGAGCAGTACTTC

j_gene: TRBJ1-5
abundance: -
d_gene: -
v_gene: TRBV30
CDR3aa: CAWTTRGDLGNQPQHF
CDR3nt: TGTGCCTGGACCACCCGGGGGGATCTCGGCAATCAGCCCCAGCATTTT

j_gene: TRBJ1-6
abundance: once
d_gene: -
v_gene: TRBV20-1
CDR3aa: CSASPRGRFNSPLHF
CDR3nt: TGCAGTGCTAGTCCGCGGGGCCGTTTTAATTCACCCCTCCACTTT

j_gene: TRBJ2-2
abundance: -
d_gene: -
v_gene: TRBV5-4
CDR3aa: CASSLVGGSGTGELFF
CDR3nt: TGTGCCAGCAGCTTGGTTGGTGGGAGTGGCACCGGGGAGCTGTTTTTT

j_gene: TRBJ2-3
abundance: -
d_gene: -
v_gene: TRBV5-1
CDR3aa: CASRQGGRDTQYF
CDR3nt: TGCGCCAGCAGACAGGGAGGGCGAGATACGCAGTATTTT

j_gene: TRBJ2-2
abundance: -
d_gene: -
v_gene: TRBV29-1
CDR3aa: CSVGPPTSTGYNTGELFF
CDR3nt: TGCAGCGTTGGCCCCCCCACCTCGACAGGCTACAACACCGGGGAGCTGTTTTTT

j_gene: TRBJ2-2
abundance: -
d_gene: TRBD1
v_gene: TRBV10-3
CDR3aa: CATGTGGYTGELFF
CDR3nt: TGTGCCACCGGGACAGGGGGCTACACCGGGGAGCTGTTTTTT

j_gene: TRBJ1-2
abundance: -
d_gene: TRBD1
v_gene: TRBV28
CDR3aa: CASSPTGAYTF
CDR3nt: TGTGCCAGCAGCCCGACAGGGGCCTACACCTTC

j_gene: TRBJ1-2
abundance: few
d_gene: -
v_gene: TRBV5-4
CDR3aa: CASSLVGSSGGYTF
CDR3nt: TGTGCCAGCAGCTTGGTGGGGAGTAGTGGTGGCTACACCTTC

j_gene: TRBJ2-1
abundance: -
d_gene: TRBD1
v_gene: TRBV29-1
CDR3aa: CSALGTGTFNEQFF
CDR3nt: TGCAGCGCGCTTGGGACAGGGACCTTCAATGAGCAGTTCTTC

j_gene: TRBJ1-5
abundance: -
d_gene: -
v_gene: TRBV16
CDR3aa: CASSRTVNQPQHF
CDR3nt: TGTGCCAGCAGCCGAACAGTCAATCAGCCCCAGCATTTT

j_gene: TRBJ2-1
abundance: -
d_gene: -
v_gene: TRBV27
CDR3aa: CASSLNRDSYNEQFF
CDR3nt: TGTGCCAGCAGTTTAAACAGGGACTCCTACAATGAGCAGTTCTTC

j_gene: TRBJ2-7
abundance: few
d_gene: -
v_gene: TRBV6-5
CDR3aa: CASSRDTYEQYF
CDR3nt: TGTGCCAGCAGCCGGGACACCTACGAGCAGTACTTC